The 28 T cell receptor beta chains listed next were all sequenced from one sample in a study of regulatory T cells in long-lasting Graves disease. Arm-PCR of CDR3 regions with iRepertoire HTBI primers generated TCR beta libraries. TCRdb redid the calling of the multiplex PCR reads with MiXCR, one entry per CDR3 protein. This sample has 400,000 to 450,000 distinct CDR3 sequences, with 20% to 25% found just once. Time point of the sample: persistent/refractory GD, antithyroid drugs over 5 years with positive TRAb. Extracted RNA from PBMCs served as the source of the TCR library. The starting material was peripheral blood mononuclear cells (PBMCs), obtained when the disease was refractory, from a patient treated with antithyroid drugs. The origin of the receptors is a female donor with Graves disease.

The sample holds many counts of this clonotype. The rearrangement links TRBV12-3 or TRBV12-4 to TRBJ1-2; TRBD1 is a possible D gene (5 bases). Trimming cost V 5 bases and J 4 bases, with 11 bases left between them. The CDR3 spans 13 residues. The CDR3, as DNA: TGTGCCAGCAGTATTGACAGTCTCTATGGCTACACCTTC. Protein sequence: CASSIDSLYGYTF.

This sequence joins TRBV7-9 and TRBJ2-7; D gene ambiguous. CDR3 length equals 12 residues. The V gene lost 5 bases and the J gene lost 5 bases, with 10 bases spanning the gap. CDR1 is SEHNR and CDR2 is FQNEAQ in the germline V gene (reference sequence). CDR3 region: CASSATEDEQYF. The CDR3 bases are TGTGCCAGCAGCGCAACAGAGGACGAGCAGTACTTC.

This clonotype has more than one count but fewer than ten. The chain recombines TRBV18 with TRBJ1-1; 7 nucleotides align to TRBD1. Looked up from germline, CDR1 is KGHSH and CDR2 is LQKENI. This CDR3 spans 16 amino acids. Losses at the gene ends were 5 bases for V and 0 bases for J; bases not matched to a gene: 9. The DNA for the CDR3 is TGTGCCAGCTCATCCTCTACAGGGGCGATGAACACTGAAGCTTTCTTT. This codes for CASSSSTGAMNTEAFF.

The chain is built from TRBV7-9 and TRBJ2-7, with 7 positions matching TRBD1. Germline V gene lookup returns CDR1 SEHNR and CDR2 FQNEAQ (reference sequence). The CDR3 contains 15 residues. V was pared by 5 bases and J by 3 bases, with 10 bases of the junction left unmatched. CDR3 nucleotide sequence: TGTGCCAGCAGCAACACAAAAGACAGGGACTACGAGCAGTACTTC. Translated: CASSNTKDRDYEQYF. The whole variable domain, filled in from reference TRBV7-9 and TRBJ2-7, reads DTGVSQNPRHKITKRGQNVTFRCDPISEHNRLYWYRQTLGQGPEFLTYFQNEAQLEKSRLLSDRFSAERPKGSFSTLEIQRTEQGDSAMYLCASSNTKDRDYEQYFGPGTRLTVT.

Concerning this clonotype itself: A much larger clone is a single base away; this may be a read error. This chain joins TRBV9 and TRBJ1-1; D is possibly TRBD1 (5 bases). Germline assignment: CDR1 SGDLS and CDR2 YYNGEE. The CDR3 is 14 residues long. CDR3 loop: CAGSYGTADTEAFF. The CDR3, as DNA: TGTGCCGGCAGCTACGGGACGGCCGACACTGAAGCTTTCTTT.

Ten or more counts support this clonotype. The chain has TRBV20-1 and TRBJ2-7; D could derive from TRBD1 or TRBD2 (5 bases each). Germline V gene sequence: CDR1 DFQATT, CDR2 SNEGSKA (reference sequence). The CDR3 contains 12 residues. Trimming pared 5 bases from V and 5 bases from J, leaving 13 bases between. The CDR3 region is CSAVRGVNEQYF. DNA of the CDR3: TGCAGTGCTGTACGAGGGGTGAACGAGCAGTACTTC.

Comment on this clonotype: No DNA is shown, since the ends of the CDR3 on it are uncertain; the CDR3 is the one TCRdb lists. The chain has TRBV27 and TRBJ1-1; the DNA was not compared with TRBD1, the D call given in the table. The CDR3 spans 12 amino acids, including both terminal residues. The germline gives CDR1 MNHEY, CDR2 SMNVEV (reference sequence). The CDR3 loop reads CASSFGTGAVAF.

This clonotype appeared a few times. The chain couples TRBV7-9 to TRBJ1-6; 8 bases line up with TRBD1. The V segment lost 6 bases and the J segment 7 bases; nucleotides outside the gene matches: 8. The CDR3 contains 15 residues. Germline V gene lookup returns CDR1 SEHNR and CDR2 FQNEAQ (reference sequence). CDR3 residues: CASRRGQGSNSPLHF. CDR3 DNA sequence: TGTGCCAGCAGAAGAGGACAGGGTTCGAATTCACCCCTCCACTTT.

This clonotype was seen many times. The chain uses TRBV30 and TRBJ2-6; TRBD1 matches 8 bases. Trimming cost V 5 bases and J 0 bases; bases outside gene matches: 3. The CDR3 is 15 amino acids. Germline V gene lookup returns CDR1 GTSNPN and CDR2 SVGIG (reference sequence). The CDR3 reads CAWGTGNSGANVLTF. The CDR3 DNA reads TGTGCCTGGGGGACAGGCAACTCTGGGGCCAACGTCCTGACTTTC.

This clonotype came up many times. The chain is built from TRBV25-1 and TRBJ1-1; D perhaps matches TRBD1 (5 bases). The CDR3 runs 15 residues. Trimming cost V 7 bases and J 2 bases, with 17 bases left between them. Germline-derived CDR1 and CDR2 are MGHDK and SYGVNS. In DNA, the CDR3 is TGTGCCAGCACGCCCTCACGAGGGGCCAACACTGAAGCTTTCTTT. Translated, it gives CASTPSRGANTEAFF.

The sample holds a few counts of this clonotype. CDR3 coding DNA: TGTGCCACCAGCACCTCCGTCGTGGGGGAAGCTTTCTTT. Amino acids: CATSTSVVGEAFF. The rearrangement uses TRBV24-1 and TRBJ1-1; D is uncertain. Trimming stripped 7 bases from V and 8 bases from J, with 16 bases between. The CDR3 loop spans 13 amino acids. CDR1 and CDR2 (germline): KGHDR, SFDVKD.

This clonotype was observed a handful of times. The V gene is TRBV20-1, the J gene TRBJ1-5; no firm D call. CDR1 and CDR2 (germline): DFQATT, SNEGSKA (reference sequence). The CDR3 covers 11 residues. V shed 1 base and J shed 9 bases, with 7 bases lying between them. CDR3 amino acids: CSARGSVPQHF. The CDR3 DNA reads TGCAGTGCTAGAGGGTCCGTGCCCCAGCATTTT.

Details on this clonotype: This may come from a read error, since a much larger clone is one base off. V gene TRBV20-1 combines with J gene TRBJ1-5, with a weak D call TRBD1 (6 bases). The CDR3 contains 14 residues. Trimming left V 5 bases short and J 7 bases short, with 18 bases between. Germline V CDR1 and CDR2: DFQATT, SNEGSKA (reference sequence). CDR3 DNA: TGCAGTGCTTCGGTTGGGGGCGTAGGCCAGCCCCAGCATTTT. Its protein product is CSASVGGVGQPQHF.

V and J are TRBV7-9 and TRBJ1-6; D not resolved. CDR1 is SEHNR, CDR2 FQNEAQ, per germline (reference sequence). This CDR3 spans 16 amino acids. V lost 5 bases to trimming and J lost 0 bases, with 11 bases between them. Here the CDR3 reads CASSPDASSYNSPLHF. CDR3 DNA: TGTGCCAGCAGCCCGGACGCGAGCTCCTATAATTCACCCCTCCACTTT.

Ten or more counts support this clonotype. CDR3 DNA: TGTGCCAGCAGTTTCACTAGCGGTTCCTACGAGCAGTACTTC. Protein product: CASSFTSGSYEQYF. The gene calls are TRBV2 and TRBJ2-7, with TRBD2 identical over 8 bases. V trimming: 5 bases; J trimming: 1 base; junction bases outside the gene matches: 4. The V gene's germline CDR1 is SNHLY and CDR2 FYNNEI. This CDR3 is built from 14 residues.

This clonotype has only a few counts. The rearrangement links TRBV20-1 to TRBJ1-1; D remains ambiguous. The CDR3 has 12 amino acids. V was trimmed by 3 bases and J by 1 base, leaving 6 bases between them. Germline CDR1 DFQATT, CDR2 SNEGSKA (reference sequence). The CDR3 DNA is TGCAGTGCTAGGATATGGAACACTGAAGCTTTCTTT. Translation: CSARIWNTEAFF.

In this sample, this clonotype turned up a few times. The chain is built from TRBV5-6 and TRBJ1-1, with D unclear. Germline V gene lookup returns CDR1 SGHDT and CDR2 YYEEEE. This CDR3 spans 16 amino acids. The germline V and J ends were trimmed by 1 base and 0 bases, with 13 bases remaining between them. The CDR3 region is CASSLLWGFVNTEAFF. The CDR3, as DNA: TGTGCCAGCAGCTTGTTGTGGGGTTTTGTGAACACTGAAGCTTTCTTT.

This clonotype showed up just once. This chain joins TRBV28 and TRBJ2-1; 11 nucleotides align to TRBD2. Germline CDR1 is MDHEN and CDR2 is SYDVKM. After removal of 6 bases from V and 7 bases from J, the junction contained 11 bases not matched to a gene. This CDR3 contains 16 residues. CDR3 amino acids: CASSLAGGPTGNEQFF. For the CDR3, the DNA is TGTGCCAGCAGCCTAGCGGGAGGCCCGACGGGGAATGAGCAGTTCTTC.

V and J are TRBV28 and TRBJ1-3; possibly TRBD1 for D (5 bases). The CDR3 loop spans 14 amino acids. Germline CDR1 is MDHEN and CDR2 is SYDVKM. V dropped 3 bases and J dropped 5 bases, with 11 bases sitting between them. CDR3 residues: CASSFRGIRNTIYF. Written as DNA, the CDR3 is TGTGCCAGCAGTTTTAGGGGTATTCGAAACACCATATATTTT.

The J gene is TRBJ1-2, the V gene TRBV30; 9 bases map to TRBD1. The CDR3 runs to 13 residues. The germline V gene encodes CDR1 GTSNPN and CDR2 SVGIG (reference sequence). V trimming: 4 bases; J trimming: 13 bases; junction bases outside the gene matches: 13. In DNA, the CDR3 is TGTGCCTGGACCACCCGGGACAGGGTTTGGGGCACCTTC. Encoded protein: CAWTTRDRVWGTF. The full variable domain, rest sourced from reference TRBV30 and TRBJ1-2, is SQTIHQWPATLVQPVGSPLSLECTVEGTSNPNLYWYRQAAGRGLQLLFYSVGIGQISSEVPQNLSASRPQDRQFILSSKKLLLSDSGFYLCAWTTRDRVWGTFGSGTRLTVV.

The chain carries TRBV5-5 and TRBJ1-2, with no clear D. V lost 0 bases and J lost 4, with 16 bases in between. CDR1 is SGHKS and CDR2 is YYEKEE in the germline V gene (reference sequence). The CDR3 has 16 amino acids. This CDR3 reads CASSLAARPTLYGYTF. CDR3 DNA: TGTGCCAGCAGCTTGGCGGCCCGGCCCACTCTCTATGGCTACACCTTC.

The genes are TRBV2 and TRBJ2-3; 10 bases agree with TRBD1. CDR3 length: 16 amino acids. Looked up from germline, CDR1 is SNHLY and CDR2 is FYNNEI. Trimming took 6 bases from V and 0 from J; bases not matched to a gene: 6. CDR3 amino acids: CASRWTGGTSTDTQYF. The CDR3 DNA follows: TGTGCCAGCAGGTGGACAGGGGGAACTAGCACAGATACGCAGTATTTT.

This clonotype has a count of ten or more. The gene calls are TRBV7-8 and TRBJ1-2, with a weak D call TRBD1 (5 bases). The CDR3 runs 15 residues. CDR1 and CDR2 from the germline V gene are SGHVS and FQNEAQ. V lost 1 base and J 6 bases, leaving 15 bases between the germline ends. The CDR3 here is CASSLGPGAPDGYTF. As DNA, the CDR3 is TGTGCCAGCAGCTTAGGCCCCGGGGCCCCTGATGGCTACACCTTC. The entire variable domain, with the rest obtained from reference TRBV7-8 and TRBJ1-2, is as follows: GAGVSQSPRYKVAKRGQDVALRCDPISGHVSLFWYQQALGQGPEFLTYFQNEAQLDKSGLPSDRFFAERPEGSVSTLKIQRTQQEDSAVYLCASSLGPGAPDGYTFGSGTRLTVV.

This chain uses TRBV15 with TRBJ1-1; D might be TRBD1 (5 bases). Between the trimmed V and J ends, which lost 0 bases and 3 bases, there was a span of 11 bases. The CDR3 extends over 15 amino acids. Per the germline V gene, CDR1 is LNHNV and CDR2 is YYDKDF (reference sequence). CDR3 bases: TGTGCCACCAGCAGAGACAGGGTCCGGGACACTGAAGCTTTCTTT. Translating it yields CATSRDRVRDTEAFF. The variable domain in full, with the rest retrieved from reference TRBV15 and TRBJ1-1, is DAMVIQNPRYQVTQFGKPVTLSCSQTLNHNVMYWYQQKSSQAPKLLFHYYDKDFNNEADTPDNFQSRRPNTSFCFLDIRSPGLGDTAMYLCATSRDRVRDTEAFFGQGTRLTVV.

This clonotype was observed at least ten times. V gene TRBV2 combines with J gene TRBJ2-7; 7 bases map to TRBD1. The V gene end was trimmed by 6 bases and the J gene end by 0 bases; junction bases not matched to a gene: 5. This CDR3 spans 14 amino acids. Germline CDR1 SNHLY, CDR2 FYNNEI. The CDR3 loop reads CASREDRLSYEQYF. The CDR3 DNA reads TGTGCCAGCAGGGAGGACAGGCTCTCCTACGAGCAGTACTTC.

The gene calls are TRBV9 and TRBJ2-7, with D uncertain. The CDR3 extends over 17 amino acids. Germline CDR1 reads SGDLS; CDR2 reads YYNGEE. V lost 0 bases, J lost 1 base, and 17 bases lay in between. The CDR3 reads CASSVAPLTSASYEQYF. In DNA, the CDR3 is TGTGCCAGCAGCGTAGCCCCCTTGACATCGGCATCCTACGAGCAGTACTTC.

The V gene is TRBV30, the J gene TRBJ1-2; no clear D gene. V lost 3 bases, J lost 8 bases, and 16 bases lay in between. Germline lookup yields CDR1 GTSNPN and CDR2 SVGIG (reference sequence). The CDR3 length is 13 residues. The CDR3 DNA reads TGTGCCTGGAGCCCCTCGGCGGGGAGGGGCTACACCTTC. Its translation: CAWSPSAGRGYTF.

This clonotype was counted ten times or more. This chain joins TRBV5-1 and TRBJ2-7; D is unresolved. The germline V gene has CDR1 SGHRS and CDR2 YFSETQ. V dropped 1 base and J dropped 5 bases, with 10 bases sitting between them. CDR3 size: 13 residues. CDR3 bases: TGCGCCAGCAGCTTGTCCATTTACGACGAGCAGTACTTC. It yields the protein CASSLSIYDEQYF.